Presented here are 18 T cell receptor beta chains from one specimen sequenced in a study of blood T cell repertoires in COVID-19. TCRdb's copy holds only in-frame clones and misses some; the assay was immunoSEQ multiplex PCR. The sample records around 120,000 clones, over 80% being singletons. Material: peripheral blood. The receptors were sampled from a man aged 25 to 45 with acute or convalescent COVID-19.

This clone was counted a single time. This chain joins TRBV6-4 and TRBJ2-7, with 9 bases lining up with TRBD1. Germline loops: CDR1 MRHNA, CDR2 SNTAGT. There are 15 residues in the CDR3. Trimming cost V 6 bases and J 5 bases; bases outside gene matches: 11. The CDR3 DNA follows: TGTGCCAGCAGAAACAGGGGGCGCGTCCGCGACGAGCAGTACGTC. Amino acids: CASRNRGRVRDEQYV.

In its sample, this clone was seen a few times. The chain links TRBV7-2 to TRBJ2-1; 7 bases map to TRBD2. CDR3 length: 15 residues. Germline trimming cut 5 bases from V and 1 base from J; bases unmatched to any gene: 5. Germline V gene lookup returns CDR1 SGHTA and CDR2 FQGNSA. The CDR3 spells CASSTSGVSYNEQFF. Here the CDR3 DNA reads TGTGCCAGCAGCACCAGCGGGGTTTCCTACAATGAGCAGTTCTTC.

The chain combines TRBV9 with TRBJ2-2, with D perhaps TRBD2 (5 bases). The V end was cut by 1 base, the J end by 0 bases, with 16 bases between. This CDR3 is built from 18 residues. Germline V lookup: CDR1 SGDLS, CDR2 YYNGEE. CDR3 sequence reads: CASSVPSRVVPNTGELFF. In DNA, the CDR3 is TGTGCCAGCAGCGTACCTAGCCGAGTAGTCCCGAACACCGGGGAGCTGTTTTTT. The full variable domain, with the rest looked up from reference TRBV9 and TRBJ2-2, is DSGVTQTPKHLITATGQRVTLRCSPRSGDLSVYWYQQSLDQGLQFLIQYYNGEERAKGNILERFSAQQFPDLHSELNLSSLELGDSALYFCASSVPSRVVPNTGELFFGEGSRLTVL.

The J gene is TRBJ1-1, the V gene TRBV11-3, with D hard to call. This CDR3 is built from 16 residues. The V end was cut by 1 base, the J end by 6 bases, with 18 bases between. The V gene's germline CDR1 is SGHNT and CDR2 YENEEA. CDR3 loop: CASSLARCSNWAEAFF. The DNA for the CDR3 is TGTGCCAGCAGCTTAGCTAGATGCAGCAATTGGGCTGAAGCTTTCTTT.

This chain joins TRBV4-3 and TRBJ2-6, with D unclear. V was trimmed by 2 bases and J by 0 bases, leaving 2 bases between them. CDR3 length: 14 amino acids. Germline CDR1 LGHNA, CDR2 YSLEER. The DNA of the CDR3 is TGCGCCAGCAGCCAATACTCTGGGGCCAACGTCCTGACTTTC. This sequence encodes CASSQYSGANVLTF.

The genes are TRBV9 and TRBJ2-7; 8 bases agree with TRBD1. V lost 3 bases, J lost 3 bases, and 2 bases stayed unmatched. The CDR3 is 13 amino acids. Germline CDR1 reads SGDLS; CDR2 reads YYNGEE. Here the CDR3 reads CASSAGTGYEQYF. For the CDR3, the DNA is TGTGCCAGCAGCGCCGGGACAGGCTACGAGCAGTACTTC.

The chain combines TRBV4-2 with TRBJ1-3, with D maybe TRBD1 (5 bases). The CDR3 has 14 residues. CDR1 and CDR2 (germline): LGHNA, YNFKEQ. The V gene lost 0 bases and the J gene lost 11 bases, with 14 bases spanning the gap. The CDR3, as DNA: TGTGCCAGCAGCCAAGAGAGACATCGGGGGTCCATATATTTT. This encodes CASSQERHRGSIYF.

This clone was seen repeatedly, ten times or more. The chain employs TRBV4-2 and TRBJ2-7, with 7 bases aligning to TRBD1. CDR3 length: 14 amino acids. The J segment lost 4 bases and the V segment lost 0 bases, leaving 3 bases of the junction unmatched. Germline loops: CDR1 LGHNA, CDR2 YNFKEQ. The CDR3 nucleotides are TGTGCCAGCAGCCAAGAAGCACAGGGGTACGAGCAGTACTTC. As protein: CASSQEAQGYEQYF.

The chain is built from TRBV6-5 and TRBJ2-7, with D perhaps matching TRBD2 (6 bases). CDR1 is MNHEY and CDR2 is SVGAGI in the germline V gene. This CDR3 has 14 residues. The ends were cut back, 6 bases at V and 3 bases at J, with 15 bases in the middle. The DNA of the CDR3 is TGTGCCAGCAGGGAGAGCGGGTCGAACTACGAGCAGTACGTC. It specifies CASRESGSNYEQYV.

The J gene is TRBJ1-2, the V gene TRBV2; the D gene is possibly TRBD1 (5 bases). Germline V lookup: CDR1 SNHLY, CDR2 FYNNEI. Trimming took off 8 bases at V and 4 bases at J, with 11 bases between the two ends. The CDR3 runs to 12 residues. This CDR3 reads CASGGTAYGYTF. CDR3 sequence (DNA): TGTGCCAGCGGAGGGACGGCCTATGGCTACACCTTC.

The V gene is TRBV3-1 (or the pseudogene TRBV3-2), the J gene TRBJ1-2; a possible D gene is TRBD1 (5 bases). Trimming took 4 bases from V and 7 from J, leaving 10 bases between them. Germline assignment: CDR1 LGHDT and CDR2 YNNKEL (reference sequence). The CDR3 runs 12 residues. CDR3 sequence: CASSRTSGGYTF. DNA of the CDR3: TGTGCCAGCAGCCGGACATCCGGTGGCTACACCTTC.

The rearrangement links TRBV4-1 to TRBJ2-2; 9 bases line up with TRBD1. The CDR3 totals 15 residues. The germline CDR1 and CDR2 sequences are MGHRA and YSYEKL. Trimming took 4 bases from V and 1 from J; bases not matched to a gene: 1. As DNA, the CDR3 is TGCGCCAGCAGCCGGGGACAGGGGAACACCGGGGAGCTGTTTTTT. Translating it yields CASSRGQGNTGELFF.

This chain connects TRBV27 to TRBJ2-7, with TRBD1 matching 8 bases. The CDR3 sequence is 14 residues long. The V segment lost 7 bases and the J segment 4 bases; nucleotides outside the gene matches: 9. Germline loops: CDR1 MNHEY, CDR2 SMNVEV (reference sequence). The CDR3 is CASKKEDRDYEQYV. CDR3 DNA sequence: TGTGCCAGCAAAAAAGAGGACAGGGATTACGAGCAGTACGTC.

The rearrangement uses TRBV3-1 (or the pseudogene TRBV3-2) and TRBJ1-1; weak D call: TRBD1 (6 bases). The CDR3 runs 14 residues. CDR1 and CDR2 (germline): LGHDT, YNNKEL (reference sequence). V was cut by 2 bases and J by 1 base, with 8 bases left in between. DNA for the CDR3: TGTGCCAGCAGCCAACAGGGGAGGAACACTGAAGCTTTCTTT. It specifies CASSQQGRNTEAFF.

V usage is TRBV9 and J usage is TRBJ1-5; possibly TRBD1 for D (5 bases). The CDR3 is made up of 17 amino acids. CDR1 SGDLS and CDR2 YYNGEE come from the germline V gene. Trimming stripped 0 bases from V and 2 bases from J, with 15 bases between. CDR3 sequence reads: CASSVVGRSWGNQPQHF. The CDR3 bases are TGTGCCAGCAGCGTAGTGGGGCGCTCATGGGGCAATCAGCCCCAGCATTTT. Filled out from reference TRBV9 and TRBJ1-5, the complete variable domain reads DSGVTQTPKHLITATGQRVTLRCSPRSGDLSVYWYQQSLDQGLQFLIQYYNGEERAKGNILERFSAQQFPDLHSELNLSSLELGDSALYFCASSVVGRSWGNQPQHFGDGTRLSIL.

Written as DNA, the CDR3 is TGTGCCAGTAGTCTCCCGCGACTAGGGAACACCGGGGAGCTGTTTTTT. Translated, it gives CASSLPRLGNTGELFF. The rearrangement joins TRBV19 to TRBJ2-2, with a weak D call TRBD2 (6 bases). This CDR3 spans 16 amino acids. Trimming pared 5 bases from V and 1 base from J, leaving 14 bases between. Germline V gene data show CDR1 as LNHDA and CDR2 as SQIVND (reference sequence).

J is TRBJ1-6 and V is TRBV7-8; 8 bases are shared with TRBD1. The J segment lost 3 bases and the V segment lost 5 bases, leaving 3 bases of the junction unmatched. CDR3 length: 15 amino acids. The germline CDR1 and CDR2 sequences are SGHVS and FQNEAQ. CDR3 DNA: TGTGCCAGCAGCCCGACAGGGGACTATAATTCACCCCTCCACTTT. It translates to CASSPTGDYNSPLHF.

The chain combines TRBV7-3 with TRBJ2-1, with 8 nucleotides matching TRBD2. The length of the CDR3 is 15 residues. Trimming at V came to 3 bases and at J to 6 bases, leaving 7 bases not matched to a gene. Per germline, CDR1 SGHTA and CDR2 FQGTGA. The CDR3 DNA reads TGTGCCAGCAGCTTGTCGCCTAGCGGGTTCAATGAGCAGTTCTTC. Translation: CASSLSPSGFNEQFF.